The clone carrying this TCR beta chain was seen ten or more times. Its antigen is not known. Per sequencing run, 15-18 subjects together gave over 190 million TCR-beta sequences. TCRdb fed the 5' RACE reads into MiXCR, producing one record per CDR3 protein. The sample shows 25,000 to 30,000 distinct CDR3 sequences, under 8% of them seen only once. The sample is drawn from a study of neurological immune-mediated disorders. Study-wide points: Subjects shared no identical expanded-clone CDR3 amino acid sequences, suggesting private TCR-beta repertoires in all groups.

Germline CDR1 and CDR2: SGDLS and YYNGEE. V lost 4 bases to trimming and J lost 5 bases, with 9 bases between them. There are 12 residues in the CDR3. Sequencing used PBMCs. The rearrangement uses TRBV9 and TRBJ1-2; no reliable D call. The sequence was obtained from a woman in her 50s in good health. The CDR3: CASSPPDYGYTF. CDR3 coding DNA: TGTGCCAGCAGCCCCCCCGATTATGGCTACACCTTC.